The T cell receptor beta chain described here comes from a study of cytomegalovirus exposure and HLA in healthy donors. Study background: Earlier work reported around 110 million unique TCR beta sequences from about 180 million T cells.

V lost 3 bases, J lost 3 bases, and 10 bases stayed unmatched. CDR1 and CDR2 from the germline V gene are MDHEN and SYDVKM. CDR3 length equals 18 residues. The PCR ran on 60 Vbeta and 13 Jbeta primers. The method was immunoSEQ multiplex PCR; TCRdb's version includes in-frame clones alone and lacks a portion of them. The sample records about 98,000 clones, roughly 70% being singletons. This rearrangement joins TRBV28 to TRBJ2-7, with TRBD2 identical over 14 bases. The sample comprised PBMCs. This clonotype originated in a man aged 45-65 years in good health and CMV-seronegative. CDR3 protein: CASSLLTSGRASSYEQYF. Here the CDR3 DNA reads TGTGCCAGCAGTTTGCTGACTAGCGGGAGGGCCTCGAGCTACGAGCAGTACTTC. The full variable domain, in which reference TRBV28 and TRBJ2-7 provide the parts outside the CDR3, is DVKVTQSSRYLVKRTGEKVFLECVQDMDHENMFWYRQDPGLGLRLIYFSYDVKMKEKGDIPEGYSVSREKKERFSLILESASTNQTSMYLCASSLLTSGRASSYEQYFGPGTRLTVT.